A single sample gave rise to the 4 T cell receptor beta chains below, sequenced in a study of beta chain features in type 1 diabetes. No antigen is known for these receptors. General observations from the study: Moderate but significant shortening of TCRB CDR3s was recorded in all four CD4+ subsets from Type 1 diabetes patients.

Sequencing targeted expressed TCRB transcripts, as all isolated RNA had been reverse transcribed. Assay: immunoSEQ multiplex PCR; the TCRdb copy retains only in-frame clones and omits some. The sample lists roughly 150,000 clones, over 55% occurring once. Sequencing was done on a sample of naive CD4+ T cells from blood. The receptors come from a man aged 30 to 39 with type 1 diabetes.

This clone occurred a few times. The chain has TRBV28 and TRBJ2-1; D possibly matches TRBD1 or TRBD2 (5 bases each). V lost 4 bases and J 2 bases, leaving 12 bases between the germline ends. The CDR3 has 15 amino acids. Germline CDR1 MDHEN, CDR2 SYDVKM. The CDR3 sequence is CASSSAGATYNEQFF. The CDR3 DNA reads as TGTGCCAGCAGTTCCGCCGGGGCGACCTACAATGAGCAGTTCTTC. The variable domain in full, completed from reference TRBV28 and TRBJ2-1, reads DVKVTQSSRYLVKRTGEKVFLECVQDMDHENMFWYRQDPGLGLRLIYFSYDVKMKEKGDIPEGYSVSREKKERFSLILESASTNQTSMYLCASSSAGATYNEQFFGPGTRLTVL.

The chain combines TRBV21-1 with TRBJ2-6; the D call in the table, TRBD1, was not verified against the DNA. TRBV21-1 is reported as a pseudogene. The CDR3 consists of 19 residues. The chain's CDR3 is CASSKERTGAKPGANVLTF. The CDR3 DNA is TGTGCCAGCAGCAAAGAGAGGACAGGGGCCAAGCCTGGGGCCAACGTCCTGACTTTC.

This sequence joins TRBV7-2 and TRBJ1-1; D unresolved. CDR1 and CDR2 (germline): SGHTA, FQGNSA. The CDR3 covers 13 residues. Trimming pared 3 bases from V and 8 bases from J, leaving 13 bases between. The CDR3 coding sequence is TGTGCCAGCAGCTTCGGGTTCGTCGGAGAAGCTTTCTTT. Translated: CASSFGFVGEAFF.

V gene TRBV11-2 combines with J gene TRBJ2-7, with unresolved D. The germline gives CDR1 SGHAT, CDR2 FQNNGV. This CDR3 spans 15 amino acids. Trimming left V 0 bases short and J 2 bases short, with 11 bases between. The CDR3 bases are TGTGCCAGCAGCTTAGATAGCTGGGGTACCTACGAGCAGTACTTC. It yields the protein CASSLDSWGTYEQYF.